Listed below are T cell receptor beta chains from one sample, sequenced in a study of graft-versus-host responses after intestinal transplantation. Measured with immunoSEQ multiplex PCR; TCRdb has only the in-frame clones, and not every one. Among about 120,000 clones, about nine tenths were seen once, and the ten largest hold about 0.18%. Their recognized antigens are unknown. This specimen was unstimulated CD4+ T cells sorted from spleen or lymph node cells, taken before intestinal transplant. The receptors originated from a human donor who received an intestinal transplant. Both conserved end residues are part of each CDR3. D genes are given only for firm matches. Clone size is shown for a subset of rows, as once, few, many or a class of expanded clone.

TRBV6-1	NA	TRBJ2-5	NA	CASSTRLGQETQYF	TGTGCCAGCAGTACCAGACTAGGACAAGAGACCCAGTACTTC
TRBV19	NA	TRBJ2-1	TRBD1	CASSRDRVNGEQFF	TGTGCCAGTAGCCGGGACAGGGTCAATGGTGAGCAGTTCTTC
TRBV5-5	NA	TRBJ2-1	TRBD2	CASSGTSGGPKEQFF	TGTGCCAGCAGCGGGACTAGCGGGGGCCCAAAAGAGCAGTTCTTC
TRBV11-2	NA	TRBJ2-5	NA	CASSLARGTQYF	TGTGCCAGCAGCTTAGCTCGGGGGACCCAGTACTTC
TRBV2	NA	TRBJ2-1	TRBD2	CASWAGGTDEQFF	TGTGCCAGCTGGGCGGGGGGAACCGATGAGCAGTTCTTC
TRBV14	NA	TRBJ1-6	NA	CASSQYREGSPLHF	TGTGCCAGCAGCCAGTACAGGGAAGGATCACCCCTCCACTTT
TRBV5-5	NA	TRBJ2-3	TRBD2	CASSKLSGGRTDTQYF	TGTGCCAGCAGCAAATTAAGCGGGGGGCGCACAGATACGCAGTATTTT
TRBV6-4	NA	TRBJ2-3	TRBD2	CASSEGTSGGTDTQYF	TGTGCCAGCAGTGAGGGGACTAGCGGGGGCACAGATACGCAGTATTTT
TRBV7-2	NA	TRBJ2-3	NA	CASSLVGTPNTDTQYF	TGTGCCAGCAGCTTAGTCGGGACACCGAACACAGATACGCAGTATTTT
TRBV5-4	NA	TRBJ2-1	TRBD1	CASSRQGYNEQFF	TGTGCCAGCAGCCGACAGGGCTACAATGAGCAGTTCTTC
TRBV10-2	NA	TRBJ2-3	NA	CASSEGWAGKRAEADTQYF	TGCGCCAGCAGTGAAGGTTGGGCAGGGAAACGGGCAGAGGCAGATACGCAGTATTTT
TRBV11-3	NA	TRBJ2-7	TRBD1	CASSHGWRQGYEQYF	TGTGCCAGCAGCCACGGGTGGAGACAGGGGTACGAGCAGTACTTC
TRBV28	NA	TRBJ1-5	TRBD1	CASSLGQGQHF	TGTGCCAGCAGTTTAGGACAGGGCCAGCATTTT
TRBV7-3	NA	TRBJ2-1	TRBD2	CASSLKVGGRAYNEQFF	TGTGCCAGCAGCTTAAAAGTTGGCGGGAGGGCCTACAATGAGCAGTTCTTC
TRBV6-6	NA	TRBJ1-1	NA	CASSYPGQTEAFF	TGTGCCAGCAGTTACCCTGGACAGACTGAAGCTTTCTTT
TRBV11-2	once	TRBJ2-2	NA	CASSNRGSTGELFF	TGTGCCAGCAGCAATCGTGGGAGCACCGGGGAGCTGTTTTTT
TRBV10-1	NA	TRBJ2-2	NA	CASSDERFANTGELFF	TGCGCCAGCAGTGATGAACGGTTCGCGAACACCGGGGAGCTGTTTTTT
TRBV28	NA	TRBJ2-1	NA	CASVSSRVEQFF	TGTGCCAGCGTGTCTAGCCGGGTTGAGCAGTTCTTC
TRBV18	NA	TRBJ2-7	NA	CASSPGHIYEQYF	TGTGCCAGCTCACCGGGACACATCTACGAGCAGTACTTC
TRBV5-1	once	TRBJ2-2	TRBD1	CASSGQGHTGELFF	TGCGCCAGCAGCGGACAGGGGCACACCGGGGAGCTGTTTTTT
TRBV30	few	TRBJ1-3	TRBD1	CAWLRPDRVRNTIYF	TGTGCCTGGTTACGTCCGGACAGGGTACGAAACACCATATATTTT
TRBV7-2	NA	TRBJ2-7	TRBD2	CASSSYGLAAIKQYF	TGTGCCAGCAGCTCTTACGGACTAGCGGCAATCAAGCAGTACTTC
TRBV5-1	NA	TRBJ2-1	TRBD2	CASSFGGGSYNEQFF	TGCGCCAGCAGCTTCGGCGGGGGCTCCTACAATGAGCAGTTCTTC
TRBV18	once	TRBJ2-7	TRBD1	CASSPRPGQGGTYEQYF	TGTGCCAGCTCACCTCGCCCCGGACAGGGGGGGACCTACGAGCAGTACTTC
TRBV28	NA	TRBJ2-4	TRBD1	CASSFRGQVSKNIQYF	TGTGCCAGCAGTTTCAGAGGACAGGTATCCAAAAACATTCAGTACTTC
TRBV15	NA	TRBJ1-1	TRBD1	CATSNGGQIHTEAFF	TGTGCCACCAGCAACGGGGGACAGATACACACTGAAGCTTTCTTT
TRBV6-5	NA	TRBJ1-3	NA	CASSTGLNTIYF	TGTGCCAGCAGTACAGGGTTAAACACCATATATTTT
TRBV7-9	NA	TRBJ1-2	TRBD1	CASSYYFSVGQNYGYTF	TGTGCCAGCAGCTATTATTTTTCTGTGGGACAGAACTATGGCTACACCTTC
TRBV6-1	NA	TRBJ2-1	NA	CASSEIARQPNEQFF	TGTGCCAGCAGTGAAATAGCGCGACAACCCAATGAGCAGTTCTTC
TRBV6-1	NA	TRBJ2-3	NA	CASSEERADTQYF	TGTGCCAGCAGTGAAGAGAGGGCAGATACGCAGTATTTT
TRBV9	NA	TRBJ1-5	NA	CASSPGQSLNQPQHF	TGTGCCAGCAGCCCAGGACAGAGTCTTAATCAGCCCCAGCATTTT
TRBV5-1	NA	TRBJ2-1	TRBD2	CASGIAGGLSNEQFF	TGCGCCAGCGGAATAGCGGGGGGGCTAAGCAATGAGCAGTTCTTC
TRBV5-8	NA	TRBJ1-2	NA	CASSLVRGSYGYTF	TGTGCCAGCAGCTTGGTCAGGGGCTCCTATGGCTACACCTTC
TRBV6-5	NA	TRBJ1-2	NA	CASSYWAGRVLYGYTF	TGTGCCAGCAGTTACTGGGCAGGGAGGGTGTTGTATGGCTACACCTTC
TRBV7-2	NA	TRBJ1-2	NA	CASRGNGELRGYTF	TGTGCCAGCAGGGGAAACGGGGAGCTTAGGGGCTACACCTTC
TRBV6-5	NA	TRBJ2-6	TRBD1	CASSDRGPGANVLTF	TGTGCCAGCAGCGACAGGGGACCTGGGGCCAACGTCCTGACTTTC
TRBV5-1	NA	TRBJ1-6	TRBD1	CASSLQGQGQGSPLHF	TGCGCCAGCAGCCTCCAAGGACAGGGACAGGGCTCACCCCTCCACTTT
TRBV7-2	NA	TRBJ2-3	NA	CASSLEVGRGTDTQYF	TGTGCCAGCAGCTTAGAGGTCGGGCGGGGAACAGATACGCAGTATTTT
TRBV5-1	NA	TRBJ2-5	TRBD2	CASSPGLAGGLGETQYF	TGCGCCAGCAGCCCGGGACTAGCGGGGGGGCTGGGAGAGACCCAGTACTTC
TRBV7-9	NA	TRBJ2-5	NA	CASSLYVGPPSGETQYF	TGTGCCAGCAGCTTATACGTAGGGCCTCCCTCGGGGGAGACCCAGTACTTC
TRBV27	NA	TRBJ1-1	NA	CASSWASSNTEAFF	TGTGCCAGCAGTTGGGCCAGTTCGAACACTGAAGCTTTCTTT
TRBV5-1	NA	TRBJ2-7	NA	CASSLASSYEQYF	TGCGCCAGCAGCTTGGCCAGCTCCTACGAGCAGTACTTC
TRBV7-2	once	TRBJ2-2	NA	CASSLEPGANTGELFF	TGTGCCAGCAGCTTGGAGCCGGGGGCGAACACCGGGGAGCTGTTTTTT
TRBV5-6	NA	TRBJ1-5	NA	CASSLAGRAYQPQHF	TGTGCCAGCAGCTTGGCCGGGCGGGCCTATCAGCCCCAGCATTTT
TRBV19	NA	TRBJ1-5	NA	CASSIRGRDNQPQHF	TGTGCCAGTAGTATAAGAGGGCGCGACAATCAGCCCCAGCATTTT
TRBV19	NA	TRBJ2-7	TRBD2	CASSDLAGGHYEQYF	TGTGCCAGTAGTGATTTAGCGGGGGGACACTACGAGCAGTACTTC
TRBV9	NA	TRBJ2-1	TRBD2	CASSVPGLAGKNEQFF	TGTGCCAGCAGCGTACCGGGACTAGCGGGAAAGAATGAGCAGTTCTTC
TRBV5-1	NA	TRBJ2-7	NA	CASSPPRGATYEQYF	TGCGCCAGCAGCCCGCCTCGCGGGGCTACGTACGAGCAGTACTTC